The 9 T cell receptor beta chains below all came from one sample that was sequenced in a study of blood T cell repertoires in COVID-19. This table comes from immunoSEQ multiplex PCR, and its TCRdb copy is limited to in-frame clones, with some not included. The table includes about 36,000 clones, 75% to 90% detected once. Sample: peripheral blood. The receptors were gathered from a man aged 55 to 70 with acute or convalescent COVID-19.

The chain employs TRBV3-1 (or the pseudogene TRBV3-2) and TRBJ1-2, with no clear D. With 1 base removed from V and 0 bases from J, the gap between germline ends came to 6 bases. CDR3 length: 14 residues. Germline V gene data show CDR1 as LGHDT and CDR2 as YNNKEL (reference sequence). CDR3 bases: TGTGCCAGCAGCCAAGTTCCAACTAACTATGGCTACACCTTC. Its protein product is CASSQVPTNYGYTF.

This chain connects TRBV28 to TRBJ1-5; D may be TRBD1 (5 bases). The V gene lost 7 bases and the J gene lost 4 bases, with 5 bases spanning the gap. Germline CDR1 is MDHEN and CDR2 is SYDVKM. CDR3 length: 11 amino acids. The CDR3 DNA reads as TGTGCCAGCAAGGGGAATCAGCCCCAGCATTTT. Translated, it gives CASKGNQPQHF.

The chain carries TRBV5-4 and TRBJ2-3; 9 positions agree with TRBD1. The CDR3 spans 15 residues. V shed 5 bases and J 1 base; nucleotides not matched to a gene: 5. Germline CDR1 and CDR2: SGHNT and YYREEE (reference sequence). For the CDR3, the DNA is TGTGCCAGCAGATACACAGGGGGCGGCACAGATACGCAGTATTTT. Encoded protein: CASRYTGGGTDTQYF.

The chain employs TRBV5-1 and TRBJ2-7; unclear D gene. Germline assignment: CDR1 SGHRS and CDR2 YFSETQ. Trimming left V 0 bases short and J 0 bases short, with 7 bases between. The CDR3 sequence is 14 residues long. The CDR3 is CASSLGAGSYEQYF. For the CDR3, the DNA is TGCGCCAGCAGCTTGGGGGCCGGCTCCTACGAGCAGTACTTC.

The genes are TRBV29-1 and TRBJ1-1; TRBD1 matches at 8 bases. This CDR3 spans 13 amino acids. V shed 6 bases, J shed 4 bases, and the junction held 7 bases outside the gene matches. Germline V gives CDR1 SQVTM, CDR2 ANQGSEA. The chain's CDR3 is CSVPTGEGTEAFF. The CDR3 DNA is TGCAGCGTGCCGACAGGGGAGGGCACTGAAGCTTTCTTT.

This clone was detected once. The V call is TRBV19, the J call TRBJ2-5; a weak D match, TRBD2 (5 bases). The germline gives CDR1 LNHDA, CDR2 SQIVND (reference sequence). The V end was cut by 1 base, the J end by 4 bases, with 7 bases between. The CDR3 is made up of 13 amino acids. CDR3 loop: CASSIGGRETQYF. CDR3 nucleotide sequence: TGTGCCAGTAGTATAGGAGGGCGAGAGACCCAGTACTTC.

The chain employs TRBV3-1 (or the pseudogene TRBV3-2) and TRBJ2-7; D gene unclear. The CDR3 extends over 13 amino acids. The germline V and J ends were trimmed by 0 bases and 6 bases, with 9 bases remaining between them. Germline values: CDR1 LGHDT, CDR2 YNNKEL (reference sequence). As DNA, the CDR3 is TGTGCCAGCAGCCAAGATTACGGCGGCGAGCAGTACGTC. It codes for CASSQDYGGEQYV.

This clone was seen a single time. V is TRBV7-2 and J is TRBJ2-7; TRBD2 agrees at 10 bases. V was clipped by 2 bases and J by 4 bases; unmatched bases: 2. The CDR3 totals 14 residues. The germline gives CDR1 SGHTA, CDR2 FQGNSA. CDR3 sequence reads: CASSLLAGDYEQYV. CDR3 in DNA: TGTGCCAGCAGCTTACTAGCGGGGGATTACGAGCAGTACGTC.

The rearrangement joins TRBV9 to TRBJ2-5; TRBD1 is a possible D gene (7 bases). Trimming took off 0 bases at V and 2 bases at J, with 11 bases between the two ends. Germline V gives CDR1 SGDLS, CDR2 YYNGEE. This CDR3 region has 15 residues. The CDR3 loop reads CASSVGRGEQETQYF. Here the CDR3 DNA reads TGTGCCAGCAGCGTAGGCAGGGGGGAACAAGAGACCCAGTACTTC. Filled out from reference TRBV9 and TRBJ2-5, the complete variable domain reads DSGVTQTPKHLITATGQRVTLRCSPRSGDLSVYWYQQSLDQGLQFLIQYYNGEERAKGNILERFSAQQFPDLHSELNLSSLELGDSALYFCASSVGRGEQETQYFGPGTRLLVL.